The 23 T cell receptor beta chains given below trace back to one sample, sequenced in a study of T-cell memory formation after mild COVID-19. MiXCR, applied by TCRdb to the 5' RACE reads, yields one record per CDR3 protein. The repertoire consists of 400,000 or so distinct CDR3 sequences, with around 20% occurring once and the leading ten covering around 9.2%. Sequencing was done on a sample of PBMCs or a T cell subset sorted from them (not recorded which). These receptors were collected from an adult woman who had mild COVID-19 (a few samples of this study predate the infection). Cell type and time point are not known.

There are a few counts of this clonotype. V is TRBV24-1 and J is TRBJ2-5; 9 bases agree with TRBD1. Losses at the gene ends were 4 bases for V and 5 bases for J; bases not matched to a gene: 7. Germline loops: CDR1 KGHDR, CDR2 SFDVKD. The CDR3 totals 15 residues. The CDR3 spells CATSDRQGVGETQYF. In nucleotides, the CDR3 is TGTGCCACCAGTGACCGACAGGGGGTCGGGGAGACCCAGTACTTC.

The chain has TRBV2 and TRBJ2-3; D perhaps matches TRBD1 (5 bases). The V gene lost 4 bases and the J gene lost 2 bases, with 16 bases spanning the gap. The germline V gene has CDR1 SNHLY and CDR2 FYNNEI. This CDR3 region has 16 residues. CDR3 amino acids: CASSVLGRVNTDTQYF. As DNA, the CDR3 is TGTGCCAGCAGTGTTCTAGGCAGGGTTAACACAGATACGCAGTATTTT.

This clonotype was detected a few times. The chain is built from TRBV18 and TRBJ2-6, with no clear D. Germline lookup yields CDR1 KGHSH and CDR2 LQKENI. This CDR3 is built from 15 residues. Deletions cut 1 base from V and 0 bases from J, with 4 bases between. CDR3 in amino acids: CASSPLLSGANVLTF. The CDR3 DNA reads TGTGCCAGCTCACCACTCCTCTCTGGGGCCAACGTCCTGACTTTC.

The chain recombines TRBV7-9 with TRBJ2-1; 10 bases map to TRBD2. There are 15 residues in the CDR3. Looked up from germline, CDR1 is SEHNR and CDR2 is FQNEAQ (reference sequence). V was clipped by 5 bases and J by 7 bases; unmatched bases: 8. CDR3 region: CASSETSGRGNEQFF. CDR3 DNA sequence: TGTGCCAGCAGCGAGACTAGCGGGCGAGGTAATGAGCAGTTCTTC.

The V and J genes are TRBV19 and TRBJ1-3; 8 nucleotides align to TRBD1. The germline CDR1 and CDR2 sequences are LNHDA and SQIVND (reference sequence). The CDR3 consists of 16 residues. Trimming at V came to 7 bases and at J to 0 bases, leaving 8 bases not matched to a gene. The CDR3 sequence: CASTQGALLSGNTIYF. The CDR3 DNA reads TGTGCCAGTACGCAGGGGGCCCTCCTCTCTGGAAACACCATATATTTT. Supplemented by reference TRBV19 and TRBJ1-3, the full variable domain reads DGGITQSPKYLFRKEGQNVTLSCEQNLNHDAMYWYRQDPGQGLRLIYYSQIVNDFQKGDIAEGYSVSREKKESFPLTVTSAQKNPTAFYLCASTQGALLSGNTIYFGEGSWLTVV.

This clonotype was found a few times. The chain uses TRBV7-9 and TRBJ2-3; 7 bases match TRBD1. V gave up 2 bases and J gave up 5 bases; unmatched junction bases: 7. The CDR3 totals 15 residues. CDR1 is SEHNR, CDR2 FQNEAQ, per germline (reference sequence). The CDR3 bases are TGTGCCAGCAGCTTAAAGACAGGGTCACAAGATACGCAGTATTTT. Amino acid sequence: CASSLKTGSQDTQYF.

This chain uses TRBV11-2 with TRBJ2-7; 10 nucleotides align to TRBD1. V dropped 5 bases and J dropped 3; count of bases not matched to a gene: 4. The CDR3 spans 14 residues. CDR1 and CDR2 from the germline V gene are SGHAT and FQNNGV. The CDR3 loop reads CASSQGQGDYEQYF. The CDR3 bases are TGTGCCAGCAGCCAAGGACAGGGGGACTACGAGCAGTACTTC.

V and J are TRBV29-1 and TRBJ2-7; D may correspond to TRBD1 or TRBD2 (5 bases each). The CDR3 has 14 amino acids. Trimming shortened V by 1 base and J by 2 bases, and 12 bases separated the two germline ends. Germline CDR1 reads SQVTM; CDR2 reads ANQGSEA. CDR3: CSVEVPGSTYEQYF. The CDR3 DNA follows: TGCAGCGTTGAAGTGCCAGGGAGTACCTACGAGCAGTACTTC.

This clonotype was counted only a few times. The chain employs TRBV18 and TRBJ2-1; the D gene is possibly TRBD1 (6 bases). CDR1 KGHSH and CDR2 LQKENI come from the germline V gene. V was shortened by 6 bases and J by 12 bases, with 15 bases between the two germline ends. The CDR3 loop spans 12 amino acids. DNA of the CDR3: TGTGCCAGCTCTCGACAGGCAGAGGTGCAGTTCTTC. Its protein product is CASSRQAEVQFF.

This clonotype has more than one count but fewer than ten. CDR3 in amino acids: CASSQDRGQVAYEQYF. DNA of the CDR3: TGCGCCAGCAGCCAAGATAGGGGCCAGGTCGCCTACGAGCAGTACTTC. The rearrangement links TRBV4-1 to TRBJ2-7; TRBD1 is a possible D gene (5 bases). The germline V gene encodes CDR1 MGHRA and CDR2 YSYEKL. The V gene lost 0 bases and the J gene lost 2 bases, with 14 bases spanning the gap. The CDR3 spans 16 residues.

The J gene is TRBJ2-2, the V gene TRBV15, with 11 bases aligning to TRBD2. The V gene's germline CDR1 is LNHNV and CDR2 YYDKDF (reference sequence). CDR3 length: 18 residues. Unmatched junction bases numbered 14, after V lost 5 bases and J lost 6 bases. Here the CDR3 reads CATSDGLAGRRKAGELFF. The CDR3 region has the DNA TGTGCCACCAGCGACGGACTAGCGGGTCGACGAAAGGCCGGGGAGCTGTTTTTT. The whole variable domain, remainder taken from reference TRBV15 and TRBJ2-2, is DAMVIQNPRYQVTQFGKPVTLSCSQTLNHNVMYWYQQKSSQAPKLLFHYYDKDFNNEADTPDNFQSRRPNTSFCFLDIRSPGLGDTAMYLCATSDGLAGRRKAGELFFGEGSRLTVL.

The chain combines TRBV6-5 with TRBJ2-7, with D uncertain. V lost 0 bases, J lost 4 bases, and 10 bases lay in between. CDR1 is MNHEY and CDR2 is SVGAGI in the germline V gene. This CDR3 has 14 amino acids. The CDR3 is CASSYSTSGYEQYF. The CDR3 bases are TGTGCCAGCAGTTACTCGACATCCGGTTACGAGCAGTACTTC.

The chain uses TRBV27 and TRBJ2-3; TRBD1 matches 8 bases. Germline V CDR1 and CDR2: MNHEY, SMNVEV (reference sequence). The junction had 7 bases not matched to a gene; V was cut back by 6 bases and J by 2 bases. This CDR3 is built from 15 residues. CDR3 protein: CASSPGQGNTDTQYF. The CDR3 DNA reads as TGTGCCAGCAGCCCCGGACAGGGAAACACAGATACGCAGTATTTT.

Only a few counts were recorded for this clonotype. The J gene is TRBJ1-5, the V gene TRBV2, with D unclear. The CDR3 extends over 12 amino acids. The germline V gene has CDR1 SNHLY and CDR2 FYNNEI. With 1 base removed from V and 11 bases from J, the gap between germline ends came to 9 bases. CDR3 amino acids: CASSEEGRTQHF. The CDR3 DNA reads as TGTGCCAGCAGTGAAGAGGGCAGGACCCAGCATTTT.

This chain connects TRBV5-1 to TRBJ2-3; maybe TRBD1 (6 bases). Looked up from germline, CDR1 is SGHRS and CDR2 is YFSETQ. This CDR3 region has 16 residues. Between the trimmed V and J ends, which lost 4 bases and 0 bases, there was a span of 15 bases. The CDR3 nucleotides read TGCGCCAGCAGCCTCCAGGGGCAAACTAGCACAGATACGCAGTATTTT. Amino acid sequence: CASSLQGQTSTDTQYF.

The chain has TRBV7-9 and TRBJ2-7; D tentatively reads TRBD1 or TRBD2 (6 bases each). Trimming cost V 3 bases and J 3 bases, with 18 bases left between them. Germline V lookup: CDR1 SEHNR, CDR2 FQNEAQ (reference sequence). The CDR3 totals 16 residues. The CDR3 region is CASSFRGQGLSYEQYF. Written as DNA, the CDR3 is TGTGCCAGCAGCTTTCGGGGGCAGGGACTTAGCTACGAGCAGTACTTC.

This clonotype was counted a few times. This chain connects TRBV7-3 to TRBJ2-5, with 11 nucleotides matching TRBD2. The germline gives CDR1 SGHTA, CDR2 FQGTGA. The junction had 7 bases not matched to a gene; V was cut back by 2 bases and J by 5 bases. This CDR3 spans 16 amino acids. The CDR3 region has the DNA TGTGCCAGCAGCTTATCGGTAGCGGGGGGGCGCGAGACCCAGTACTTC. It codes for CASSLSVAGGRETQYF. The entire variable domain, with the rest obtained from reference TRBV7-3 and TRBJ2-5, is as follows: GAGVSQTPSNKVTEKGKYVELRCDPISGHTALYWYRQSLGQGPEFLIYFQGTGAADDSGLPNDRFFAVRPEGSVSTLKIQRTERGDSAVYLCASSLSVAGGRETQYFGPGTRLLVL.

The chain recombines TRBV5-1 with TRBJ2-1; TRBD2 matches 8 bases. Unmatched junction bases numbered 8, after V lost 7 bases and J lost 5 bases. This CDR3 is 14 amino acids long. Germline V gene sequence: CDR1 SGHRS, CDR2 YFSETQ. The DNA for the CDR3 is TGCGCCAGCTACCCGGGACTAGACAACAATGAGCAGTTCTTC. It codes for CASYPGLDNNEQFF.

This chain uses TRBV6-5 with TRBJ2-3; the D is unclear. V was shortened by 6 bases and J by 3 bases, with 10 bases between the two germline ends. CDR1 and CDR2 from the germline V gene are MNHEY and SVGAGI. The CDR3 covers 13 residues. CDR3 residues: CASRPTATDTQYF. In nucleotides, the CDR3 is TGTGCCAGCAGACCCACAGCTACAGATACGCAGTATTTT.

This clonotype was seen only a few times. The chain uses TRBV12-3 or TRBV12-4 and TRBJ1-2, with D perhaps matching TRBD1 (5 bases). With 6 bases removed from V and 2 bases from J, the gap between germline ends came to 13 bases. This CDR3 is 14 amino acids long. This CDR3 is CASSSDTPNYGYTF. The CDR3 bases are TGTGCCAGCAGCTCGGACACCCCCAACTATGGCTACACCTTC.

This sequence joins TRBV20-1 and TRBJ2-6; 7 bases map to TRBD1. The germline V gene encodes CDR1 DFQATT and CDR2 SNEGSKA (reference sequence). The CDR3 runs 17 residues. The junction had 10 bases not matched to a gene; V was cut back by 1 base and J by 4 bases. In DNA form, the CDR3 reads TGCAGTGCTAGAGGACAGGGCCCACTCTCCGGGGCCAACGTCCTGACTTTC. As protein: CSARGQGPLSGANVLTF.

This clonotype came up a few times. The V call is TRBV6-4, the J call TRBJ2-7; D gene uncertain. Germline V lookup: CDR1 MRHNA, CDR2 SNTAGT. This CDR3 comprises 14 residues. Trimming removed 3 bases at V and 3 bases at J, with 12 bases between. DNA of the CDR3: TGTGCCAGCAGTGAAAGGGTCGGAAGCTACGAGCAGTACTTC. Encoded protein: CASSERVGSYEQYF.

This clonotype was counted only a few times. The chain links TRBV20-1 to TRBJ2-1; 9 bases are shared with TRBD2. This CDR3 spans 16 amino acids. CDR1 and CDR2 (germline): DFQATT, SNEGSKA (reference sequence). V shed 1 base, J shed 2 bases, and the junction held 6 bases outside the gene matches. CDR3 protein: CSARGRTSEAYNEQFF. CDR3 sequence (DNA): TGCAGTGCTAGAGGCCGGACTAGCGAAGCCTACAATGAGCAGTTCTTC.